This T cell receptor beta chain was sequenced for a study of graft-versus-host responses after intestinal transplantation. V dropped 1 base and J dropped 0 bases, with 9 bases sitting between them. CDR3 length: 15 amino acids. CDR1 and CDR2 (germline): SGHNT, YYREEE (reference sequence). As regards this clone: The antigen is unknown.

Clones were sequenced by immunoSEQ multiplex PCR, and TCRdb holds only the in-frame ones, with some missing. The profile shows 90,000 to 120,000 clones, 87% of them singletons. The sequences come from unstimulated CD4+ T cells sorted from spleen or lymph node cells, collected before transplant. The chain recombines TRBV5-4 with TRBJ2-3; no reliable D call. This clonotype was sampled from a human donor who was the organ donor for an intestinal transplant. CDR3 DNA sequence: TGTGCCAGCAGCTTGAGGCCTACTAGCACAGATACGCAGTATTTT. The encoded protein is CASSLRPTSTDTQYF. The whole variable domain, remainder taken from reference TRBV5-4 and TRBJ2-3, is ETGVTQSPTHLIKTRGQQVTLRCSSQSGHNTVSWYQQALGQGPQFIFQYYREEENGRGNFPPRFSGLQFPNYSSELNVNALELDDSALYLCASSLRPTSTDTQYFGPGTRLTVL.